The T cell receptor beta chain under discussion was sequenced for a study of cytomegalovirus exposure and HLA in healthy donors. The PCR made use of 60 Vbeta and 13 Jbeta primers. Clones were read by immunoSEQ multiplex PCR, and TCRdb kept only the in-frame ones, dropping some. The table records some 120,000 clones, about 69% of them present only once. V lost 5 bases, J lost 7 bases, and 8 bases stayed unmatched. From germline, CDR1 is SGHVS and CDR2 FNYEAQ. The CDR3 runs 16 residues. The sequence was obtained from a woman younger than 30 in good health and CMV-seronegative. The chain recombines TRBV7-6 with TRBJ1-6, with 10 bases lining up with TRBD1. Source material: PBMCs. CDR3 region: CASSERPDRGNSPLHF. The CDR3, as DNA: TGTGCCAGCAGCGAGAGACCGGACAGGGGGAATTCACCCCTCCACTTT. Based on the CDR3 plus reference TRBV7-6 and TRBJ1-6, the full variable domain is GAGVSQSPRYKVTKRGQDVALRCDPISGHVSLYWYRQALGQGPEFLTYFNYEAQQDKSGLPNDRFSAERPEGSISTLTIQRTEQRDSAMYRCASSERPDRGNSPLHFGNGTRLTVT.